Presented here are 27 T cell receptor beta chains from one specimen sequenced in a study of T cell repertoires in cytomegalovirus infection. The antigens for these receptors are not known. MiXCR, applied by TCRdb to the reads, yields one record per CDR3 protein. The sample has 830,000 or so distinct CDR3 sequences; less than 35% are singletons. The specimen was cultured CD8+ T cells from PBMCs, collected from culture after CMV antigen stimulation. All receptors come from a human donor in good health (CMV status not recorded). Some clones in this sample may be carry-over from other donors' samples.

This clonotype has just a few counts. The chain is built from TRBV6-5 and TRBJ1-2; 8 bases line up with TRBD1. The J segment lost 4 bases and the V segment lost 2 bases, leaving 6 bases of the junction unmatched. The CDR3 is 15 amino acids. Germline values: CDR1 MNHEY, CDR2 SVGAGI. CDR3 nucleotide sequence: TGTGCCAGCAGTTACCGAATTGGGACAGGCTATGGCTACACCTTC. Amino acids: CASSYRIGTGYGYTF.

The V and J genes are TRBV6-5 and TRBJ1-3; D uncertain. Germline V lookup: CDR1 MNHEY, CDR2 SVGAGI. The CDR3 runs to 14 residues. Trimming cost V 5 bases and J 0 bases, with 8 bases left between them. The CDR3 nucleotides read TGTGCCAGCAGTGAACTTGACTCTGGAAACACCATATATTTT. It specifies CASSELDSGNTIYF.

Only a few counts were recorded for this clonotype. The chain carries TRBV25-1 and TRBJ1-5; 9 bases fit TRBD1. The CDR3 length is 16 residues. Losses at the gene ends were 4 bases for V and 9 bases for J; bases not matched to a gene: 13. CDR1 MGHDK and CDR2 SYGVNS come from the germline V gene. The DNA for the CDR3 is TGTGCCAGCAGTGCCCGGGACAGGGAATCCATAGGGCCCCAGCATTTT. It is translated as CASSARDRESIGPQHF. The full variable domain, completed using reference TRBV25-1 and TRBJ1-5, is EADIYQTPRYLVIGTGKKITLECSQTMGHDKMYWYQQDPGMELHLIHYSYGVNSTEKGDLSSESTVSRIRTEHFPLTLESARPSHTSQYLCASSARDRESIGPQHFGDGTRLSIL.

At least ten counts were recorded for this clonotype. The CDR3 nucleotides read TGTGCCAGCAGCACCGATCCTGGGGGCACCGGGGAGCTGTTTTTT. It codes for CASSTDPGGTGELFF. The chain links TRBV7-8 to TRBJ2-2, with D perhaps given as TRBD1 or TRBD2 (5 bases each). The CDR3 runs 15 residues. Germline V gene sequence: CDR1 SGHVS, CDR2 FQNEAQ. Trimming shortened V by 5 bases and J by 4 bases, and 14 bases separated the two germline ends.

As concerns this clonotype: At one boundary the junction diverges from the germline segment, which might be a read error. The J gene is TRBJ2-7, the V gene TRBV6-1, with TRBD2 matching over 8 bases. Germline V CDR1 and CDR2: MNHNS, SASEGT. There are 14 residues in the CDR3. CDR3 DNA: TGTGTCAGCAAAGCGGGAGCTTTGCCCTACGAGCAGTACTTC. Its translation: CVSKAGALPYEQYF.

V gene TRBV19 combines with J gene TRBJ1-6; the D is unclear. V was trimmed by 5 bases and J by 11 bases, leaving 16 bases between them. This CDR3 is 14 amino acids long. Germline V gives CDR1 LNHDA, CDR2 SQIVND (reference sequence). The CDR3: CASSPKGPLTPLHF. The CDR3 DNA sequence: TGTGCCAGTAGTCCCAAGGGCCCTCTCACACCCCTCCACTTT.

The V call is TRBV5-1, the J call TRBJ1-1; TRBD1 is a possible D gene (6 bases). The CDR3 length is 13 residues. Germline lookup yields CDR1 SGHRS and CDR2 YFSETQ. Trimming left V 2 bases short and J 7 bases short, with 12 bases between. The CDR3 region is CASSLQSGVEAFF. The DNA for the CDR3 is TGCGCCAGCAGCTTACAATCAGGGGTTGAAGCTTTCTTT.

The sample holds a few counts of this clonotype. The DNA of the CDR3 is TGTGCCAGCACCCAATTCAGGGACACTGAAGCTTTCTTT. Amino acids: CASTQFRDTEAFF. The chain combines TRBV6-1 with TRBJ1-1; tentatively, D is TRBD1 (5 bases). In germline, CDR1 is MNHNS, CDR2 SASEGT. CDR3 length: 13 amino acids. Trimming stripped 7 bases from V and 3 bases from J, with 12 bases between.

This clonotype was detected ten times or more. The chain's CDR3 is CASSLDAHRGFTEAFF. The DNA for the CDR3 is TGTGCCAGCAGCTTAGACGCCCACAGGGGTTTCACTGAAGCTTTCTTT. The V call is TRBV7-2, the J call TRBJ1-1; 7 bases match TRBD1. Trimming cost V 1 base and J 4 bases; bases outside gene matches: 9. CDR3 length: 16 residues. Germline assignment: CDR1 SGHTA and CDR2 FQGNSA. The whole variable domain, remainder taken from reference TRBV7-2 and TRBJ1-1, is GAGVSQSPSNKVTEKGKDVELRCDPISGHTALYWYRQSLGQGLEFLIYFQGNSAPDKSGLPSDRFSAERTGGSVSTLTIQRTQQEDSAVYLCASSLDAHRGFTEAFFGQGTRLTVV.

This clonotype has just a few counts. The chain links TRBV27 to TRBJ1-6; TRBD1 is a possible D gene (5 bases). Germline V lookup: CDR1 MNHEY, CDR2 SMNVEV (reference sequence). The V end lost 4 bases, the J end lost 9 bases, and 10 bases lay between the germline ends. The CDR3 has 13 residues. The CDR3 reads CASSWGGVSPLHF. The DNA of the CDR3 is TGTGCCAGCAGTTGGGGGGGGGTTTCACCCCTCCACTTT.

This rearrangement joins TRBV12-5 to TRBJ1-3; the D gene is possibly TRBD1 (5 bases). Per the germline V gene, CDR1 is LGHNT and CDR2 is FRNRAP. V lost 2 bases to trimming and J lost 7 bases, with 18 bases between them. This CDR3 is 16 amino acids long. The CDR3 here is CASGLSRDLSGNTIYF. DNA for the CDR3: TGTGCTAGTGGTTTGTCCAGGGACCTCTCAGGGAACACCATATATTTT.

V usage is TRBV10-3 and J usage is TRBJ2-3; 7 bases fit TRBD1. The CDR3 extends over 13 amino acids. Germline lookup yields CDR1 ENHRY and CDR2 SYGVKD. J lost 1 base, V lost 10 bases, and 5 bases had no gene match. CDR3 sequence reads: CATRGSGTDTQYF. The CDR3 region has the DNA TGTGCCACCAGGGGGTCTGGCACAGATACGCAGTATTTT.

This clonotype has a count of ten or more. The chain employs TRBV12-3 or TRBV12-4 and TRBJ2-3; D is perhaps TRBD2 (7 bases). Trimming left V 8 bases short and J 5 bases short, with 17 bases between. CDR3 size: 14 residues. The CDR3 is CASRNGGAGDTQYF. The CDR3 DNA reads TGTGCCAGCCGCAATGGGGGGGCCGGAGATACGCAGTATTTT.

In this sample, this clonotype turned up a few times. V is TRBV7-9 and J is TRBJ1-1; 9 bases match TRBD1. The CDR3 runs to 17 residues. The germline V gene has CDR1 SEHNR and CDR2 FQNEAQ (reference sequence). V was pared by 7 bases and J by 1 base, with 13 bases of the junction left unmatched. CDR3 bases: TGTGCCAGCAACGGGGGGGGACAGGGCGATTGGAACACTGAAGCTTTCTTT. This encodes CASNGGGQGDWNTEAFF.

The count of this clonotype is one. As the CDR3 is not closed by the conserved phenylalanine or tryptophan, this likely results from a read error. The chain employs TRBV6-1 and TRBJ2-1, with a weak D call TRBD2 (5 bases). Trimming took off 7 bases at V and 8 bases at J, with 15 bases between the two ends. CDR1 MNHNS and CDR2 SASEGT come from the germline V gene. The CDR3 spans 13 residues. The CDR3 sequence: CASKRGPRDEQFL. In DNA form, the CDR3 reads TGTGCCAGCAAAAGAGGGCCGAGGGATGAGCAGTTCTTG.

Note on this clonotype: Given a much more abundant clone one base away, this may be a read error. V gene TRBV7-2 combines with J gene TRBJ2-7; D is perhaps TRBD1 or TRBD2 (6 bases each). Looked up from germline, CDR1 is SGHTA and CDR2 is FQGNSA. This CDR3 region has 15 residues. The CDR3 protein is CVSSLWARGPYEQYF. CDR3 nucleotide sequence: TGTGTCAGCAGCTTATGGGCTCGGGGGCCCTACGAGCAGTACTTC.

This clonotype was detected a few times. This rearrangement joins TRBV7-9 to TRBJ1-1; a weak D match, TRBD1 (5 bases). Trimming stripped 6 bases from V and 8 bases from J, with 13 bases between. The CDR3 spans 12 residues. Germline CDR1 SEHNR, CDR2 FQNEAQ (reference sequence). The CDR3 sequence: CASSSGGEEAFF. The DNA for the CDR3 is TGTGCCAGCAGTTCCGGGGGGGAGGAAGCTTTCTTT.

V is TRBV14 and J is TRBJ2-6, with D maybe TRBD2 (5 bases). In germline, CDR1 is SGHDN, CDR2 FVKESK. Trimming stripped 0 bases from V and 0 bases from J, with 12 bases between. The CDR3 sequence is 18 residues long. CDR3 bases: TGTGCCAGCAGCCAAGATCTAGCTCGACTCTCTGGGGCCAACGTCCTGACTTTC. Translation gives CASSQDLARLSGANVLTF.

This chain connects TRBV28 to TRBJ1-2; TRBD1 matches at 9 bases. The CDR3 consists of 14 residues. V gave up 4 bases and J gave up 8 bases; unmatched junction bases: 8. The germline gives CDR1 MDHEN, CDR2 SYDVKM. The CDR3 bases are TGTGCCAGCAGTTCCACACAGGGGGCGCGGGGCTACACCTTC. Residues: CASSSTQGARGYTF.

CDR3 residues: CASSQGDSGVYEQYV. The CDR3 DNA sequence: TGTGCCAGCAGCCAGGGGGACAGCGGGGTCTACGAGCAGTACGTC. This chain joins TRBV7-9 and TRBJ2-7; D may be TRBD1 or TRBD2 (7 bases each). Germline lookup yields CDR1 SEHNR and CDR2 FQNEAQ (reference sequence). The V gene lost 5 bases and the J gene lost 3 bases, with 17 bases spanning the gap. The CDR3 is 15 amino acids.

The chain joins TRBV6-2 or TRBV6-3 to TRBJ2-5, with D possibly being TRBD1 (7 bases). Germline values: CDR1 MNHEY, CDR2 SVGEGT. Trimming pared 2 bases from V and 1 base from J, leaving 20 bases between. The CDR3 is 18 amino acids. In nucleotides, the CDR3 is TGTGCCAGCAGTTACCACCCCGAGGAGGGGGCACTCCAAGAGACCCAGTACTTC. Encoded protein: CASSYHPEEGALQETQYF.

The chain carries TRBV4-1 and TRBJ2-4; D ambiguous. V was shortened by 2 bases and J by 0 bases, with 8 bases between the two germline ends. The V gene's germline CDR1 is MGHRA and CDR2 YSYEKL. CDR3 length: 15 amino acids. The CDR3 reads CASSQSSLAKNIQYF. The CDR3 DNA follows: TGCGCCAGCAGCCAAAGTTCGCTAGCCAAAAACATTCAGTACTTC.

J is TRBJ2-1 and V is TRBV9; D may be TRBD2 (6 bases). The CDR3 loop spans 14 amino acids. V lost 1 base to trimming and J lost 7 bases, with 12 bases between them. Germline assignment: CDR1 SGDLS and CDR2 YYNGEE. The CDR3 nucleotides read TGTGCCAGCAGCGTATCTGAGGGGAGGAATGAGCAGTTCTTC. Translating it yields CASSVSEGRNEQFF. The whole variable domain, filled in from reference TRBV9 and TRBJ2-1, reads DSGVTQTPKHLITATGQRVTLRCSPRSGDLSVYWYQQSLDQGLQFLIQYYNGEERAKGNILERFSAQQFPDLHSELNLSSLELGDSALYFCASSVSEGRNEQFFGPGTRLTVL.

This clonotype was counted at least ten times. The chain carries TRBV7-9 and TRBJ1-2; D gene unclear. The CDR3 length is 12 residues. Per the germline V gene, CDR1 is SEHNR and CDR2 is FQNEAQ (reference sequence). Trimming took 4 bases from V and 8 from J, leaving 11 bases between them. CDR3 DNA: TGTGCCAGCAGCTGGGTGAAGCGGGGCTACACCTTC. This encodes CASSWVKRGYTF. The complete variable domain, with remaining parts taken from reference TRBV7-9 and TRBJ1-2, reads DTGVSQNPRHKITKRGQNVTFRCDPISEHNRLYWYRQTLGQGPEFLTYFQNEAQLEKSRLLSDRFSAERPKGSFSTLEIQRTEQGDSAMYLCASSWVKRGYTFGSGTRLTVV.

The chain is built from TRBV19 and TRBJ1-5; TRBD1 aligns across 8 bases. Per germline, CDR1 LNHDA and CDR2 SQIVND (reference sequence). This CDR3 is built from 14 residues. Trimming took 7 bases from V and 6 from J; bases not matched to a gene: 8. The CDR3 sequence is CASMDRDFLQPQHF. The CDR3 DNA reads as TGTGCCAGTATGGACAGGGATTTTCTTCAGCCCCAGCATTTT.

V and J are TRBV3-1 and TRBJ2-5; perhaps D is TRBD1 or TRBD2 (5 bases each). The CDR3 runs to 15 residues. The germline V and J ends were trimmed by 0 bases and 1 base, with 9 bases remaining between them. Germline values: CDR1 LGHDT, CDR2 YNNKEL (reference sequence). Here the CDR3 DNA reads TGTGCCAGCAGCCAAGACCCGGGGCCCCAAGAGACCCAGTACTTC. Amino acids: CASSQDPGPQETQYF.

For the CDR3, the DNA is TGCAGCGTTGAGAAAGACAGCCCTCTCAAAGGCTACACCTTC. Its protein product is CSVEKDSPLKGYTF. V usage is TRBV29-1 and J usage is TRBJ1-2, with a possible D match to TRBD1 (5 bases). The germline V gene encodes CDR1 SQVTM and CDR2 ANQGSEA. The V end lost 3 bases, the J end lost 8 bases, and 19 bases lay between the germline ends. This CDR3 spans 14 amino acids.